Shown below are 11 T cell receptor beta chains from a single sample sequenced in a study of T cell responses to AZD1222 COVID-19 vaccine. Assay: immunoSEQ multiplex PCR; the TCRdb copy retains only in-frame clones and omits some. The sample yields roughly 250,000 clones, approximately 93% seen once. This specimen was peripheral blood, taken on day 0 of AZD1222 vaccination. Receptors were obtained from an adult in good health.

The rearrangement links TRBV5-1 to TRBJ1-1; the D gene is possibly TRBD1 (5 bases). The CDR3 spans 13 residues. V dropped 1 base and J dropped 4 bases, with 8 bases sitting between them. CDR1 is SGHRS and CDR2 is YFSETQ in the germline V gene. As DNA, the CDR3 is TGCGCCAGCAGCTTGTGGGGGAGCACTGAAGCTTTCTTT. Its translation: CASSLWGSTEAFF.

Remarks on this clone: Other DNA sequences in this specimen translate into the identical CDR3. The rearrangement uses TRBV5-1 and TRBJ2-7; D ambiguous. This CDR3 contains 13 residues. Germline loops: CDR1 SGHRS, CDR2 YFSETQ. Trimming cost V 4 bases and J 2 bases, with 10 bases left between them. The CDR3 loop is CASSRDGTYEQYF. CDR3 nucleotides: TGCGCCAGCAGCCGCGACGGCACCTACGAGCAGTACTTC.

This clone was seen a few times. V usage is TRBV24-1 and J usage is TRBJ2-5; D is perhaps TRBD2 (5 bases). The CDR3 runs to 15 residues. Germline assignment: CDR1 KGHDR and CDR2 SFDVKD. V lost 3 bases to trimming and J lost 5 bases, with 15 bases between them. CDR3 in DNA: TGTGCCACCAGTGATCCAAGGACTGAGTCGGAGACCCAGTACTTC. Translated, it gives CATSDPRTESETQYF.

V usage is TRBV4-1 and J usage is TRBJ1-5, with TRBD1 matching over 7 bases. Germline trimming cut 5 bases from V and 6 bases from J; bases unmatched to any gene: 10. CDR3 length: 15 residues. Germline V gives CDR1 MGHRA, CDR2 YSYEKL. The CDR3, as DNA: TGCGCCAGCAGCTACGACCCAGGGGGGACTCAGCCCCAGCATTTT. Translation: CASSYDPGGTQPQHF.

V gene TRBV11-3 combines with J gene TRBJ2-7; D is undetermined. The CDR3 loop spans 11 amino acids. Germline V gene sequence: CDR1 SGHNT, CDR2 YENEEA. V dropped 3 bases and J dropped 5 bases, with 5 bases sitting between them. The CDR3 reads CASSFPDEQYF. The CDR3 region has the DNA TGTGCCAGCAGCTTCCCGGACGAGCAGTACTTC. The complete variable domain, with remaining parts taken from reference TRBV11-3 and TRBJ2-7, reads EAGVVQSPRYKIIEKKQPVAFWCNPISGHNTLYWYLQNLGQGPELLIRYENEEAVDDSQLPKDRFSAERLKGVDSTLKIQPAELGDSAVYLCASSFPDEQYFGPGTRLTVT.

V and J are TRBV5-5 and TRBJ2-3, with D perhaps given as TRBD1 or TRBD2 (5 bases each). Germline assignment: CDR1 SGHKS and CDR2 YYEKEE (reference sequence). Trimming stripped 5 bases from V and 5 bases from J, with 12 bases between. This CDR3 comprises 13 residues. The CDR3 DNA reads as TGTGCCAGCAGAAAGGGGACGCAAGATACGCAGTATTTT. This translates into CASRKGTQDTQYF.

The chain uses TRBV7-9 and TRBJ1-5; 7 positions match TRBD1. V was pared by 5 bases and J by 4 bases, with 2 bases of the junction left unmatched. Germline values: CDR1 SEHNR, CDR2 FQNEAQ (reference sequence). The CDR3 loop spans 13 amino acids. CDR3 region: CASSPGGNQPQHF. The CDR3 nucleotides read TGTGCCAGCAGCCCAGGGGGGAATCAGCCCCAGCATTTT.

The chain carries TRBV16 and TRBJ2-3; possible D gene TRBD2, 6 bases. The germline CDR1 and CDR2 sequences are KGHSY and FQNENV. The ends were cut back, 3 bases at V and 6 bases at J, with 10 bases in the middle. The CDR3 has 13 residues. CDR3 protein: CASSHRRGDTQYF. In DNA, the CDR3 is TGTGCCAGCAGCCACAGGCGGGGCGATACGCAGTATTTT.

This sequence joins TRBV12-3 or TRBV12-4 and TRBJ2-3, with a tentative D call TRBD1 (5 bases). The length of the CDR3 is 13 residues. Trimming cost V 3 bases and J 4 bases, with 8 bases left between them. The CDR3 reads CASSFVTADTQYF. DNA for the CDR3: TGTGCCAGCAGTTTCGTGACAGCAGATACGCAGTATTTT.

The chain carries TRBV3-1 (or the pseudogene TRBV3-2) and TRBJ2-5, with D possibly TRBD2 on 6 matching bases. CDR1 LGHDT and CDR2 YNNKEL come from the germline V gene (reference sequence). The V gene lost 4 bases and the J gene lost 7 bases, with 16 bases spanning the gap. The CDR3 runs to 14 residues. The CDR3 is CASSPQGLGGTQYF. CDR3 DNA sequence: TGTGCCAGCAGCCCCCAGGGTCTGGGGGGGACCCAGTACTTC.

The chain combines TRBV11-1 with TRBJ2-7; D gene unclear. CDR1 is SGHAT and CDR2 is FQDESV in the germline V gene (reference sequence). Between the trimmed V and J ends, which lost 0 bases and 0 bases, there was a span of 12 bases. The CDR3 sequence is 16 residues long. This CDR3 is CASSLAMDVGSYEQYF. The CDR3 bases are TGTGCCAGCAGCTTAGCCATGGACGTTGGCTCCTACGAGCAGTACTTC.